The 15 T cell receptor beta chains below come from one sample, sequenced in a study of cytomegalovirus exposure and HLA in healthy donors. PCR amplification relied on 60 Vbeta primers (plus 13 Jbeta primers). This table comes from immunoSEQ multiplex PCR, and its TCRdb copy is limited to in-frame clones, with some not included. The top ten clones hold 6.7% of a sample with 130,000 to 150,000 clones, 65% to 85% of them seen once. Source material: PBMCs. All receptors come from a middle-aged woman in good health and CMV-seropositive.

The chain is built from TRBV28 and TRBJ1-4, with a tentative D call TRBD1 (6 bases). Germline V gene sequence: CDR1 MDHEN, CDR2 SYDVKM. The germline V and J ends were trimmed by 2 bases and 3 bases, with 13 bases remaining between them. The CDR3 extends over 16 amino acids. As DNA, the CDR3 is TGTGCCAGCAGTTTAGGGGGGGCTGGGGCTAATGAAAAACTGTTTTTT. As protein: CASSLGGAGANEKLFF.

V is TRBV27 and J is TRBJ2-5; 12 bases align to TRBD2. The J call could be wrong; TRBJ2-7 is a better fit for the DNA end. CDR3 length equals 14 residues. Germline V CDR1 and CDR2: MNHEY, SMNVEV (reference sequence). Here the CDR3 reads CASSFGTSGREQYF. CDR3 nucleotide sequence: TGTGCCAGCAGTTTCGGGACTAGCGGGCGCGAGCAGTACTTC.

The V call is TRBV14, the J call TRBJ1-2; D not resolved. V lost 0 bases and J 2 bases, leaving 7 bases between the germline ends. The CDR3 totals 14 residues. The germline V gene encodes CDR1 SGHDN and CDR2 FVKESK. CDR3 nucleotide sequence: TGTGCCAGCAGCCAAGATCGTTCGAACTATGGCTACACCTTC. Its translation is CASSQDRSNYGYTF.

J is TRBJ1-2 and V is TRBV19, with 7 bases identical to TRBD1. V shed 6 bases, J shed 5 bases, and the junction held 12 bases outside the gene matches. The CDR3 totals 15 residues. CDR1 is LNHDA, CDR2 SQIVND, per germline (reference sequence). In nucleotides, the CDR3 is TGTGCCAGTAGCTCCCAGGGGGAGGATAGGTATGGCTACACCTTC. It specifies CASSSQGEDRYGYTF.

This chain uses TRBV6-1 with TRBJ1-4; TRBD1 matches 8 bases. CDR1 and CDR2 (germline): MNHNS, SASEGT. There are 15 residues in the CDR3. V was pared by 6 bases and J by 4 bases, with 7 bases of the junction left unmatched. CDR3 sequence reads: CASRDYRGINEKLFF. The CDR3 bases are TGTGCCAGCAGAGACTACAGGGGGATTAATGAAAAACTGTTTTTT.

This clone is medium-sized within its sample. This chain links TRBV2 with TRBJ2-3; D not resolved. CDR3 size: 13 residues. With 0 bases removed from V and 4 bases from J, the gap between germline ends came to 5 bases. Per the germline V gene, CDR1 is SNHLY and CDR2 is FYNNEI. The CDR3 DNA follows: TGTGCCAGCAGTGAAGCGTTCGCAGATACGCAGTATTTT. Its translation: CASSEAFADTQYF.

The rearrangement links TRBV11-2 to TRBJ2-7; weak D call: TRBD1 (5 bases). Germline-derived CDR1 and CDR2 are SGHAT and FQNNGV. V was pared by 0 bases and J by 4 bases, with 10 bases between. This CDR3 spans 14 amino acids. The CDR3 nucleotides read TGTGCCAGCAGCTTAGAGGACATCTCGTACGAGCAGTACTTC. Amino acid sequence: CASSLEDISYEQYF.

V gene TRBV5-1 combines with J gene TRBJ1-1; 8 positions match TRBD1. This CDR3 contains 14 residues. With V trimmed by 4 bases and J by 4 bases, 6 bases remained unmatched. Germline CDR1 is SGHRS and CDR2 is YFSETQ. Here the CDR3 reads CASSVTGAGTEAFF. The CDR3 coding sequence is TGCGCCAGCAGCGTGACAGGGGCGGGCACTGAAGCTTTCTTT.

This clone has a handful of counts. J is TRBJ2-5 and V is TRBV6-1, with 10 bases that match TRBD2. Trimming removed 2 bases from V and 5 bases from J; junction bases left unmatched: 5. CDR1 and CDR2 from the germline V gene are MNHNS and SASEGT. The CDR3 is 15 residues long. The CDR3: CASSESSGGVETQYF. In DNA form, the CDR3 reads TGTGCCAGCAGTGAATCTAGCGGGGGTGTCGAGACCCAGTACTTC.

The CDR3 spells CASSLVLAATYTDTQYF. The CDR3 nucleotides are TGCGCCAGCAGCTTGGTACTAGCGGCTACATACACAGATACGCAGTATTTT. The rearrangement uses TRBV5-1 and TRBJ2-3, with TRBD2 matching over 8 bases. V trimming: 0 bases; J trimming: 2 bases; junction bases outside the gene matches: 8. The CDR3 has 17 residues. The germline V gene has CDR1 SGHRS and CDR2 YFSETQ.

On this clone: This CDR3 is also generated by other DNA sequences in the sample. This chain links TRBV5-1 with TRBJ1-2; maybe TRBD1 (5 bases). Germline V gene data show CDR1 as SGHRS and CDR2 as YFSETQ. V dropped 0 bases and J dropped 2 bases, with 11 bases sitting between them. The CDR3 runs 15 residues. CDR3 loop: CASSLAPGPNYGYTF. CDR3 nucleotide sequence: TGCGCCAGCAGCTTGGCCCCAGGGCCCAACTATGGCTACACCTTC.

The rearrangement joins TRBV5-1 to TRBJ2-1, with a tentative D call TRBD2 (6 bases). This CDR3 comprises 14 residues. Trimming removed 4 bases at V and 6 bases at J, with 14 bases between. Looked up from germline, CDR1 is SGHRS and CDR2 is YFSETQ. CDR3 sequence reads: CASSHQVGGNEQFF. DNA for the CDR3: TGCGCCAGCAGCCACCAGGTGGGGGGCAATGAGCAGTTCTTC.

V and J are TRBV7-9 and TRBJ1-2; weak D call: TRBD1 (6 bases). The ends were cut back, 5 bases at V and 1 base at J, with 14 bases in the middle. In germline, CDR1 is SEHNR, CDR2 FQNEAQ (reference sequence). The CDR3 runs 15 residues. Here the CDR3 DNA reads TGTGCCAGCAGCGAACGACAGGCATTTAACTATGGCTACACCTTC. Its protein product is CASSERQAFNYGYTF.

This chain uses TRBV6-1 with TRBJ2-7, with 13 bases lining up with TRBD2. There are 16 residues in the CDR3. Germline CDR1 is MNHNS and CDR2 is SASEGT. V shed 4 bases, J shed 4 bases, and the junction held 7 bases outside the gene matches. In DNA form, the CDR3 reads TGTGCCAGCAGTGCCTATGGGGGACTAGCGGGGTACGAGCAGTACTTC. Translation gives CASSAYGGLAGYEQYF.

This chain connects TRBV27 to TRBJ2-7; 7 bases align to TRBD1. Unmatched junction bases numbered 5, after V lost 8 bases and J lost 4 bases. This CDR3 spans 12 amino acids. Germline values: CDR1 MNHEY, CDR2 SMNVEV (reference sequence). The CDR3 DNA is TGTGCCAGCTCAGACAGGGCGTACGAGCAGTACTTC. Its translation: CASSDRAYEQYF.